What follows are 26 T cell receptor beta chains derived from one specimen sequenced in a study of shared clonotypes between healthy human individuals. Some clones are missing from TCRdb's copy, which holds only in-frame ones; the method was immunoSEQ multiplex PCR. Of more than 550,000 clones listed, over 55% were seen once; the top ten hold under 2%. The sequencing input was memory CD4+ T cells sorted from blood. Subset defined: CD45RA-negative fraction. The receptors here all came from a young woman in good health.

CDR3 in DNA: TGTGCCAGCAGCCCCCTCTGGACAGGAGTGAACACTGAAGCTTTCTTT. It translates to CASSPLWTGVNTEAFF. The V and J genes are TRBV7-2 and TRBJ1-1; 7 nucleotides line up with TRBD1. Germline V gene sequence: CDR1 SGHTA, CDR2 FQGNSA. V shed 5 bases and J 0 bases; nucleotides not matched to a gene: 9. The CDR3 is made up of 16 amino acids.

The chain employs TRBV4-1 and TRBJ2-5; D possibly uses TRBD1 or TRBD2 (5 bases each). The germline V gene encodes CDR1 MGHRA and CDR2 YSYEKL. The CDR3 totals 13 residues. V was clipped by 0 bases and J by 5 bases, with 7 bases between them. DNA for the CDR3: TGCGCCAGCAGCCAAGATTGGGGGGAGACCCAGTACTTC. Its translation is CASSQDWGETQYF.

This chain joins TRBV27 and TRBJ2-1; TRBD1 aligns across 11 bases. Germline trimming cut 0 bases from V and 4 bases from J; bases unmatched to any gene: 11. The CDR3 has 19 residues. The germline gives CDR1 MNHEY, CDR2 SMNVEV (reference sequence). Here the CDR3 DNA reads TGTGCCAGCAGTTTATCGAGAAGTGGGACAGGGGGTCGGTACAATGAGCAGTTCTTC. This sequence encodes CASSLSRSGTGGRYNEQFF.

The gene calls are TRBV19 and TRBJ1-4; possibly TRBD1 for D (6 bases). V dropped 4 bases and J dropped 6 bases, with 15 bases sitting between them. From germline, CDR1 is LNHDA and CDR2 SQIVND (reference sequence). The CDR3 sequence is 15 residues long. This CDR3 reads CASSTHQGLDEKLFF. The CDR3 DNA is TGTGCCAGTAGTACCCACCAGGGGTTGGATGAAAAACTGTTTTTT.

The CDR3 DNA sequence: TGTGCCAGCAGCCGGGACACCCAAGAGACCCAGTACTTC. This codes for CASSRDTQETQYF. The gene calls are TRBV6-1 and TRBJ2-5; D is possibly TRBD1 (6 bases). CDR1 MNHNS and CDR2 SASEGT come from the germline V gene. The germline V and J ends were trimmed by 6 bases and 1 base, with 9 bases remaining between them. This CDR3 has 13 residues.

CDR3 coding DNA: TGTGCCAGCAGCGTGCAGTATAGCAATCAGCCCCAGCATTTT. It translates to CASSVQYSNQPQHF. The V call is TRBV5-5, the J call TRBJ1-5; D not certain. This CDR3 region has 14 residues. Germline V CDR1 and CDR2: SGHKS, YYEKEE (reference sequence). Between the trimmed V and J ends, which lost 4 bases and 0 bases, there was a span of 8 bases.

This clone is a singleton in its sample. The chain uses TRBV27 and TRBJ1-1; D gene unclear. Germline assignment: CDR1 MNHEY and CDR2 SMNVEV (reference sequence). The V gene lost 3 bases and the J gene lost 6 bases, with 11 bases spanning the gap. There are 13 residues in the CDR3. The CDR3 reads CASSFFGRAEAFF. The CDR3 DNA follows: TGTGCCAGCAGTTTTTTCGGGCGCGCTGAAGCTTTCTTT.

The V and J genes are TRBV2 and TRBJ1-3; D gene unclear. V lost 7 bases and J 4 bases, leaving 17 bases between the germline ends. The CDR3 totals 15 residues. Germline lookup yields CDR1 SNHLY and CDR2 FYNNEI. The CDR3: CASTQSRVSGNTIYF. The DNA for the CDR3 is TGTGCCAGCACCCAATCCCGGGTCTCGGGAAACACCATATATTTT. Supplemented by reference TRBV2 and TRBJ1-3, the full variable domain reads EPEVTQTPSHQVTQMGQEVILRCVPISNHLYFYWYRQILGQKVEFLVSFYNNEISEKSEIFDDQFSVERPDGSNFTLKIRSTKLEDSAMYFCASTQSRVSGNTIYFGEGSWLTVV.

The chain joins TRBV29-1 to TRBJ2-1, with TRBD2 matching over 14 bases. The germline gives CDR1 SQVTM, CDR2 ANQGSEA. The junction had 10 bases not matched to a gene; V was cut back by 3 bases and J by 12 bases. This CDR3 spans 15 amino acids. The CDR3 here is CSVERGTSGSSWQFF. CDR3 nucleotides: TGCAGCGTTGAGAGGGGGACTAGCGGGAGTAGTTGGCAGTTCTTC.

This clone was seen only once. The chain recombines TRBV4-1 with TRBJ2-7; 8 positions match TRBD2. Per the germline V gene, CDR1 is MGHRA and CDR2 is YSYEKL. With 0 bases clipped from V and 6 bases from J, the junction kept 13 bases outside the gene matches. The CDR3 loop spans 17 amino acids. DNA for the CDR3: TGCGCCAGCAGCCAAGATCTAAGCGGGAGTCTCAGGCCCGAGCAGTACTTC. It encodes CASSQDLSGSLRPEQYF.

The V and J genes are TRBV7-9 and TRBJ2-7; D is undetermined. The CDR3 has 13 amino acids. Germline V gene sequence: CDR1 SEHNR, CDR2 FQNEAQ (reference sequence). V lost 5 bases to trimming and J lost 2 bases, with 10 bases between them. The CDR3 DNA reads TGTGCCAGCAGCCGCGACATGGCCTACGAGCAGTACTTC. Protein: CASSRDMAYEQYF.

The chain links TRBV25-1 to TRBJ2-5, with 11 bases lining up with TRBD2. Germline CDR1 MGHDK, CDR2 SYGVNS. The V and J ends lost 6 bases and 2 bases, in that order; junction bases with no gene match: 8. CDR3 length: 16 amino acids. In DNA, the CDR3 is TGTGCCAGCAGGGACCTGACTAGCGGGACACAAGAGACCCAGTACTTC. Translation: CASRDLTSGTQETQYF.

The rearrangement joins TRBV29-1 to TRBJ1-2; D unresolved. Germline assignment: CDR1 SQVTM and CDR2 ANQGSEA. V dropped 3 bases and J dropped 2 bases, with 13 bases sitting between them. The CDR3 totals 14 residues. The CDR3 region has the DNA TGCAGCGTTGATGAGAGGGAAGGCAACTATGGCTACACCTTC. Protein: CSVDEREGNYGYTF.

The chain links TRBV7-7 to TRBJ2-5; possibly TRBD1 for D (6 bases). V gave up 1 base and J gave up 3 bases, with 9 bases separating them. The CDR3 runs to 14 residues. Germline-derived CDR1 and CDR2 are SSHAT and FNYEAQ (reference sequence). This CDR3 reads CASSLGPGEETQYF. The CDR3, as DNA: TGTGCCAGCAGCTTAGGTCCAGGGGAAGAGACCCAGTACTTC.

The V and J genes are TRBV28 and TRBJ2-7, with 8 bases identical to TRBD1. Germline V gene data show CDR1 as MDHEN and CDR2 as SYDVKM. V shed 4 bases, J shed 4 bases, and the junction held 12 bases outside the gene matches. The CDR3 totals 16 residues. The chain's CDR3 is CASSSPGQGFIYEQYF. CDR3 bases: TGTGCCAGCAGTTCCCCCGGACAGGGATTTATTTACGAGCAGTACTTC.

This rearrangement joins TRBV5-4 to TRBJ2-1, with no clear D. Germline loops: CDR1 SGHNT, CDR2 YYREEE (reference sequence). This CDR3 contains 16 residues. V shed 0 bases and J shed 2 bases, with 12 bases lying between them. CDR3 coding DNA: TGTGCCAGCAGCTTGGACTCCCCCGGCACCTACAATGAGCAGTTCTTC. Its protein is CASSLDSPGTYNEQFF. Complete variable domain (other parts from reference TRBV5-4 and TRBJ2-1): ETGVTQSPTHLIKTRGQQVTLRCSSQSGHNTVSWYQQALGQGPQFIFQYYREEENGRGNFPPRFSGLQFPNYSSELNVNALELDDSALYLCASSLDSPGTYNEQFFGPGTRLTVL.

Of note for this clone: The same CDR3 also results from other DNA sequences found in this sample. This rearrangement joins TRBV4-1 to TRBJ2-2; TRBD2 might be the D (7 bases). Germline CDR1 and CDR2: MGHRA and YSYEKL. This CDR3 contains 17 residues. V was cut by 4 bases and J by 4 bases, with 19 bases left in between. The CDR3 protein is CASSRGGLAVPTGELFF. The CDR3 DNA is TGCGCCAGCAGCCGGGGGGGGCTAGCGGTTCCCACCGGGGAGCTGTTTTTT.

This clone appeared many times. This chain uses TRBV25-1 with TRBJ2-5; TRBD1 aligns across 9 bases. The better agreement between TRBJ2-7 and the DNA end casts doubt on the J call. This CDR3 has 14 residues. CDR1 and CDR2 (germline): MGHDK, SYGVNS. CDR3 protein: CASTPQGASGEQYF. CDR3 DNA: TGTGCCAGCACTCCACAGGGGGCGTCAGGCGAGCAGTACTTC.

Comment on this clone: The same CDR3 arises from other DNA sequences in this sample as well. The V and J genes are TRBV27 and TRBJ2-7; D not certain. The V end lost 3 bases, the J end lost 0 bases, and 6 bases lay between the germline ends. The CDR3 consists of 13 residues. Germline CDR1 MNHEY, CDR2 SMNVEV (reference sequence). The CDR3 sequence is CASSFRSSYEQYF. The CDR3 coding sequence is TGTGCCAGCAGTTTTCGGAGCTCCTACGAGCAGTACTTC.

The rearrangement links TRBV25-1 to TRBJ2-7; 8 positions agree with TRBD2. Germline trimming cut 6 bases from V and 0 bases from J; bases unmatched to any gene: 10. Germline lookup yields CDR1 MGHDK and CDR2 SYGVNS. The CDR3 is 16 residues long. The CDR3 DNA follows: TGTGCCAGCAGCGGATTTGGGGGGACTAGCTCCTACGAGCAGTACTTC. Its translation is CASSGFGGTSSYEQYF.

The chain couples TRBV29-1 to TRBJ2-2; D remains ambiguous. V gave up 4 bases and J gave up 1 base, with 7 bases separating them. Germline V gives CDR1 SQVTM, CDR2 ANQGSEA. The CDR3 length is 13 residues. The CDR3 loop reads CSVVRRNTGELFF. CDR3 in DNA: TGCAGCGTTGTGCGGCGGAACACCGGGGAGCTGTTTTTT.

The chain couples TRBV28 to TRBJ2-5; TRBD1 might be the D (6 bases). The germline V and J ends were trimmed by 3 bases and 2 bases, with 13 bases remaining between them. Germline lookup yields CDR1 MDHEN and CDR2 SYDVKM. CDR3 length: 15 residues. The DNA for the CDR3 is TGTGCCAGCAGTTTTAGACAGGTTCGACAAGAGACCCAGTACTTC. Protein sequence: CASSFRQVRQETQYF. The full variable domain, rest sourced from reference TRBV28 and TRBJ2-5, is DVKVTQSSRYLVKRTGEKVFLECVQDMDHENMFWYRQDPGLGLRLIYFSYDVKMKEKGDIPEGYSVSREKKERFSLILESASTNQTSMYLCASSFRQVRQETQYFGPGTRLLVL.

The chain carries TRBV15 and TRBJ2-5; D is undetermined. The CDR3 has 14 residues. Germline CDR1 LNHNV, CDR2 YYDKDF (reference sequence). Trimming took off 0 bases at V and 5 bases at J, with 10 bases between the two ends. DNA of the CDR3: TGTGCCACCAGCAGAGATAGGGTTGCGGAGACCCAGTACTTC. It encodes CATSRDRVAETQYF.

This sequence joins TRBV7-3 and TRBJ2-1, with 16 bases matching TRBD2. CDR3 size: 18 residues. Germline V gene lookup returns CDR1 SGHTA and CDR2 FQGTGA. V shed 1 base, J shed 8 bases, and the junction held 8 bases outside the gene matches. The CDR3 spells CASSLNPPGTSGRDEQFF. CDR3 DNA: TGTGCCAGCAGCTTAAATCCCCCGGGGACTAGCGGGAGGGATGAGCAGTTCTTC.

The chain recombines TRBV9 with TRBJ1-2, with a tentative D call TRBD1 (5 bases). The V gene lost 0 bases and the J gene lost 4 bases, with 13 bases spanning the gap. Germline V gene data show CDR1 as SGDLS and CDR2 as YYNGEE. The CDR3 loop spans 15 amino acids. Here the CDR3 DNA reads TGTGCCAGCAGCGTAGGGGCAGGGCTCGGCTATGGCTACACCTTC. This sequence encodes CASSVGAGLGYGYTF.

The genes are TRBV4-2 and TRBJ2-2; 8 nucleotides agree with TRBD2. This CDR3 is built from 19 residues. Germline assignment: CDR1 LGHNA and CDR2 YNFKEQ. The ends lost 4 bases at V and 1 base at J; junction bases unmatched: 14. The CDR3 protein is CASSPRSAGVFWNTGELFF. The CDR3 DNA sequence: TGTGCCAGCAGCCCGCGCTCAGCGGGAGTATTTTGGAACACCGGGGAGCTGTTTTTT.